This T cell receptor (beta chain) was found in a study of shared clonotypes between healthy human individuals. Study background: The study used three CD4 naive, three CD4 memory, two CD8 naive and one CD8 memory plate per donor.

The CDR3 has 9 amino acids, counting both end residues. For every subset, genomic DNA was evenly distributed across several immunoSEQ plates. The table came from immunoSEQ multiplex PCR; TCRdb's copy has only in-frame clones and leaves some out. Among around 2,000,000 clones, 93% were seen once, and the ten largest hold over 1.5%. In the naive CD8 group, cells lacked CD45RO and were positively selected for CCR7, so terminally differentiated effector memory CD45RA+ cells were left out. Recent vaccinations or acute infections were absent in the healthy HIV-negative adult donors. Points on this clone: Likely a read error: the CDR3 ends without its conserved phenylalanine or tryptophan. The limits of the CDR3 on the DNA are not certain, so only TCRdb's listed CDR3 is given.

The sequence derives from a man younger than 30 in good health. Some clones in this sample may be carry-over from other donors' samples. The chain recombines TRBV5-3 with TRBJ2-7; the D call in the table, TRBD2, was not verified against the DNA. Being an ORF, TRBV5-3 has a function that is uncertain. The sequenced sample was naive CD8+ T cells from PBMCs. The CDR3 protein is CARSQRRGR.